The clone carrying this T cell receptor beta chain has a count of ten or more. Its antigen is not identified. The V end lost 5 bases, the J end lost 5 bases, and 15 bases lay between the germline ends. CDR1 is MNHEY, CDR2 SMNVEV, per germline (reference sequence). CDR3 length equals 14 residues. It was RNA transcripts that yielded the amplified TCR beta CDR3 regions. During a first-round RT-PCR of the TCR CDR3, the HTBI primer set was used. In TCRdb, the multiplex PCR reads were re-called with MiXCR into one record per CDR3 protein. Of 550,000 to 600,000 distinct CDR3 sequences listed, 16% are singletons. Graves' hyperthyroidism is called stable when ophthalmopathy does not progress within 18 months. Hyperthyroidism in the patients, aged 18 to 65, was newly diagnosed and under 2 months in duration. This entry comes from a study of T cells in Graves' hyperthyroidism and ophthalmopathy. General observations from the study: Blood shared most expanded thyroid clonotypes above 0.001.

The sequence was collected from a woman between 18 and 29 years old with Graves' hyperthyroidism. Input material: blood. The chain links TRBV27 to TRBJ2-5, with D possibly TRBD2 on 6 matching bases. The CDR3 bases are TGTGCCAGCAGTGCGGACCCTCGGGGGGAGACCCAGTACTTC. Encoded protein: CASSADPRGETQYF.